Each of the 29 T cell receptor beta chains below was sequenced from the same sample in a study of Ad26.COV2.S vaccination and SARS-CoV-2 variants. Treatment here: roughly 20 received Ad26.COV2.S at low or high dose, single or two shots; 5 received placebo; per-sample allocation not given. The samples were gathered on day 63 after the first injection of vaccine or placebo. Some clones are missing from TCRdb's copy, which holds only in-frame ones; the method was immunoSEQ multiplex PCR. In the table there are approximately 460,000 clones, about 89% of which are singletons. Source: peripheral blood, taken in a trial of Ad26.COV2.S vaccine versus placebo. These TCRs come from a person aged 18-60 years who received the Ad26.COV2.S COVID-19 vaccine or a placebo.

This chain connects TRBV5-8 to TRBJ1-5; weak D call: TRBD1 (5 bases). The germline CDR1 and CDR2 sequences are SGHTS and YDEGEE. This CDR3 contains 15 residues. The V and J ends lost 2 bases and 2 bases respectively, with 11 bases between them. The CDR3 sequence is CASSFNGGGNQPQHF. DNA of the CDR3: TGTGCCAGCAGCTTCAACGGGGGTGGCAATCAGCCCCAGCATTTT.

The chain couples TRBV3-1 (or the pseudogene TRBV3-2) to TRBJ1-4; possibly TRBD1 for D (5 bases). In germline, CDR1 is LGHDT, CDR2 YNNKEL (reference sequence). This CDR3 has 17 amino acids. V gave up 0 bases and J gave up 4 bases, with 15 bases separating them. For the CDR3, the DNA is TGTGCCAGCAGCCAAGACAATACAGCCCAGGGTAATGAAAAACTGTTTTTT. As protein: CASSQDNTAQGNEKLFF.

The V gene is TRBV19, the J gene TRBJ1-2; TRBD1 aligns across 11 bases. Per germline, CDR1 LNHDA and CDR2 SQIVND (reference sequence). The CDR3 extends over 15 amino acids. The J segment lost 6 bases and the V segment lost 3 bases, leaving 6 bases of the junction unmatched. This CDR3 reads CASSMYGGQGDGYTF. DNA of the CDR3: TGTGCCAGTAGTATGTACGGGGGACAGGGGGATGGCTACACCTTC.

The V gene is TRBV11-2, the J gene TRBJ2-7; TRBD1 aligns across 8 bases. V lost 4 bases, J lost 6 bases, and 8 bases stayed unmatched. The CDR3 has 14 residues. The germline CDR1 and CDR2 sequences are SGHAT and FQNNGV. The CDR3: CASSSGQGRVEQYF. CDR3 bases: TGTGCCAGCAGCTCCGGACAGGGTAGGGTCGAGCAGTACTTC.

The V and J genes are TRBV28 and TRBJ2-3; 11 bases fit TRBD2. The V gene end was trimmed by 7 bases and the J gene end by 9 bases; junction bases not matched to a gene: 12. CDR1 MDHEN and CDR2 SYDVKM come from the germline V gene. CDR3 length: 15 residues. The CDR3 here is CASKGASGRSQTQYF. CDR3 DNA sequence: TGTGCCAGCAAAGGGGCTAGCGGGAGGTCTCAGACGCAGTATTTT.

V is TRBV29-1 and J is TRBJ2-7; D gene uncertain. Germline CDR1 is SQVTM and CDR2 is ANQGSEA. The germline V and J ends were trimmed by 4 bases and 5 bases, with 6 bases remaining between them. There are 10 residues in the CDR3. As DNA, the CDR3 is TGCAGCGTTGGGACCGACGAGCAGTACTTC. Translated, it gives CSVGTDEQYF.

This clone was observed once. The CDR3 sequence: CASSSGADGELFF. Written as DNA, the CDR3 is TGTGCCAGCAGCTCCGGGGCGGACGGGGAGCTGTTTTTT. This chain uses TRBV13 with TRBJ2-2; possibly TRBD1 or TRBD2 for D (5 bases each). The CDR3 extends over 13 amino acids. Germline V gene data show CDR1 as PRHDT and CDR2 as FYEKMQ (reference sequence). V was pared by 4 bases and J by 7 bases, with 10 bases between.

The chain has TRBV6-2 or TRBV6-3 and TRBJ2-7; TRBD2 matches at 8 bases. The germline V gene encodes CDR1 MNHEY and CDR2 SVGEGT. The CDR3 sequence is 17 residues long. With 5 bases clipped from V and 6 bases from J, the junction kept 18 bases outside the gene matches. CDR3 in amino acids: CASSPTTKGTRRSEQYF. CDR3 nucleotides: TGTGCCAGCAGTCCAACCACGAAAGGGACTAGACGTAGCGAGCAGTACTTC.

The J gene is TRBJ1-5, the V gene TRBV15, with D possibly TRBD1 on 6 matching bases. The CDR3 totals 14 residues. The V and J ends lost 9 bases and 0 bases respectively, with 12 bases between them. CDR1 is LNHNV and CDR2 is YYDKDF in the germline V gene (reference sequence). The CDR3 is CATSPDSSNQPQHF. The CDR3 DNA sequence: TGTGCCACTTCGCCGGACAGTAGCAATCAGCCCCAGCATTTT.

The V gene is TRBV6-5, the J gene TRBJ2-4; the D call may be TRBD1 or TRBD2 (5 bases each). Trimming pared 4 bases from V and 1 base from J, leaving 11 bases between. The CDR3 is 15 residues long. The V gene's germline CDR1 is MNHEY and CDR2 SVGAGI. As DNA, the CDR3 is TGTGCCAGCAGTTTCTTGGGGGAGGCCAAAAACATTCAGTACTTC. Its protein is CASSFLGEAKNIQYF.

The V gene is TRBV6-5, the J gene TRBJ1-2; perhaps TRBD1 as D (6 bases). The germline V gene has CDR1 MNHEY and CDR2 SVGAGI. V was trimmed by 6 bases and J by 3 bases, leaving 14 bases between them. The length of the CDR3 is 14 residues. CDR3 DNA: TGTGCCAGCAGGCCCCGCGCAGGGGACTATGGCTACACCTTC. This encodes CASRPRAGDYGYTF.

V gene TRBV18 combines with J gene TRBJ2-1; 13 nucleotides line up with TRBD2. This CDR3 contains 20 residues. J lost 6 bases, V lost 3 bases, and 17 bases had no gene match. Germline CDR1 KGHSH, CDR2 LQKENI. Here the CDR3 DNA reads TGTGCCAGCTCACCGAGGCTCGGAATAAGACTAGCGGGAGGTCGCAATGAGCAGTTCTTC. This gives the protein CASSPRLGIRLAGGRNEQFF.

The chain's CDR3 is CASIPGIEHLSTDTQYF. The DNA of the CDR3 is TGTGCCAGCATTCCGGGCATTGAGCATCTAAGCACAGATACGCAGTATTTT. This chain connects TRBV27 to TRBJ2-3; D is uncertain. V dropped 7 bases and J dropped 0 bases, with 20 bases sitting between them. Germline CDR1 reads MNHEY; CDR2 reads SMNVEV (reference sequence). The CDR3 covers 17 residues.

The rearrangement links TRBV6-1 to TRBJ2-1; 10 nucleotides agree with TRBD2. J was trimmed by 8 bases and V by 2 bases; bases with no gene match: 15. The germline V gene encodes CDR1 MNHNS and CDR2 SASEGT. The CDR3 spans 18 residues. This chain's CDR3 is CASSEPPGGAGGPYEQFF. CDR3 DNA: TGTGCCAGCAGTGAACCCCCGGGGGGAGCGGGGGGGCCCTATGAGCAGTTCTTC.

The J gene is TRBJ2-3, the V gene TRBV9, with D possibly TRBD2 on 6 matching bases. Germline CDR1 SGDLS, CDR2 YYNGEE. With 0 bases removed from V and 5 bases from J, the gap between germline ends came to 10 bases. The CDR3 consists of 14 residues. This CDR3 reads CASSVEGLQDTQYF. The CDR3 nucleotides are TGTGCCAGCAGCGTAGAGGGACTCCAAGATACGCAGTATTTT.

The chain has TRBV7-9 and TRBJ2-3; 10 bases line up with TRBD2. Per germline, CDR1 SEHNR and CDR2 FQNEAQ (reference sequence). V dropped 2 bases and J dropped 15; count of bases not matched to a gene: 8. This CDR3 spans 13 amino acids. CDR3 sequence reads: CASSLTPGLARYF. For the CDR3, the DNA is TGTGCCAGCAGCTTAACCCCGGGACTAGCGCGATATTTT.

The V and J genes are TRBV9 and TRBJ2-5; the D gene is possibly TRBD2 (6 bases). There are 14 residues in the CDR3. With 4 bases removed from V and 0 bases from J, the gap between germline ends came to 10 bases. Looked up from germline, CDR1 is SGDLS and CDR2 is YYNGEE. DNA of the CDR3: TGTGCCAGCAGCCCCCGGGACTACCAAGAGACCCAGTACTTC. This codes for CASSPRDYQETQYF.

The V call is TRBV5-4, the J call TRBJ2-7; maybe TRBD2 (5 bases). The CDR3 has 14 amino acids. CDR1 is SGHNT and CDR2 is YYREEE in the germline V gene (reference sequence). Trimming stripped 3 bases from V and 9 bases from J, with 19 bases between. This CDR3 reads CASSSQKDLIGQYF. The CDR3 nucleotides read TGTGCCAGCAGCTCCCAAAAGGACTTGATTGGGCAGTACTTC.

The chain combines TRBV5-1 with TRBJ2-3, with TRBD2 identical over 10 bases. The V gene's germline CDR1 is SGHRS and CDR2 YFSETQ. There are 15 residues in the CDR3. Trimming removed 2 bases from V and 5 bases from J; junction bases left unmatched: 5. Here the CDR3 reads CASSLAGGPGDTQYF. In DNA form, the CDR3 reads TGCGCCAGCAGCTTAGCGGGAGGGCCGGGAGATACGCAGTATTTT.

The CDR3 region is CASSQDRGSGAGNTIYF. The DNA of the CDR3 is TGTGCCAGCAGCCAAGATCGGGGATCGGGGGCCGGAAACACCATATATTTT. This chain joins TRBV4-2 and TRBJ1-3, with D tentatively TRBD1 (6 bases). Germline V gives CDR1 LGHNA, CDR2 YNFKEQ. Trimming stripped 0 bases from V and 4 bases from J, with 16 bases between. The CDR3 contains 17 residues.

This clone was seen only once. This chain connects TRBV2 to TRBJ1-5; D not certain. Germline CDR1 SNHLY, CDR2 FYNNEI. This CDR3 spans 13 amino acids. Trimming left V 4 bases short and J 5 bases short, with 9 bases between. DNA for the CDR3: TGTGCCAGCAGTGCCCGTTGGGATCAGCCCCAGCATTTT. This codes for CASSARWDQPQHF.

This chain connects TRBV7-2 to TRBJ1-4; no clear D gene. Germline CDR1 SGHTA, CDR2 FQGNSA. V gave up 2 bases and J gave up 8 bases, with 9 bases separating them. The CDR3 runs 13 residues. The CDR3 region has the DNA TGTGCCAGCAGCTTATGGTGGGCGGAAAAACTGTTTTTT. Amino acids: CASSLWWAEKLFF. Drawing the rest from reference TRBV7-2 and TRBJ1-4, the complete variable domain is GAGVSQSPSNKVTEKGKDVELRCDPISGHTALYWYRQSLGQGLEFLIYFQGNSAPDKSGLPSDRFSAERTGGSVSTLTIQRTQQEDSAVYLCASSLWWAEKLFFGSGTQLSVL.

This chain uses TRBV1 with TRBJ1-2; the table's D call TRBD1 went unverified against the DNA. TRBV1 is termed a pseudogene. The CDR3 length is 16 residues. The CDR3 DNA sequence: TGCACCAGCAGCCAAGATACTCCCGCCAGGTCTAATGGCTACACCTTC. It specifies CTSSQDTPARSNGYTF.

The chain employs TRBV6-2 or TRBV6-3 and TRBJ2-7, with no clear D. Germline lookup yields CDR1 MNHEY and CDR2 SVGEGT. This CDR3 has 13 residues. Trimming cost V 0 bases and J 2 bases, with 5 bases left between them. The CDR3 DNA follows: TGTGCCAGCAGTTACTCGATCCCCTACGAGCAGTACTTC. Protein product: CASSYSIPYEQYF.

This chain connects TRBV9 to TRBJ2-2; D is possibly TRBD2 (5 bases). This CDR3 comprises 13 residues. The V gene lost 3 bases and the J gene lost 6 bases, with 9 bases spanning the gap. The germline gives CDR1 SGDLS, CDR2 YYNGEE. CDR3 DNA: TGTGCCAGCAGCGCCACTAGTTCCGGGGAGCTGTTTTTT. Its translation is CASSATSSGELFF.

This chain uses TRBV3-1 (or the pseudogene TRBV3-2) with TRBJ2-3; 9 bases are a match to TRBD1. The CDR3 has 19 amino acids. The germline gives CDR1 LGHDT, CDR2 YNNKEL (reference sequence). After removal of 1 base from V and 5 bases from J, the junction contained 16 bases not matched to a gene. The CDR3, as DNA: TGTGCCAGCAGCCAAGTTTCGGGCAAACAGGGGGCTTTAGTAGATACGCAGTATTTT. The encoded protein is CASSQVSGKQGALVDTQYF.

About this clone itself: Other DNA sequences in this sample translate to the same CDR3. The chain joins TRBV2 to TRBJ2-7; D remains unclear. Looked up from germline, CDR1 is SNHLY and CDR2 is FYNNEI. The CDR3 contains 10 residues. Trimming stripped 3 bases from V and 3 bases from J, with 0 bases between. CDR3 region: CASSDYEQYF. CDR3 DNA sequence: TGTGCCAGCAGTGACTACGAGCAGTACTTC.

The rearrangement links TRBV6-6 to TRBJ1-2; tentatively, D is TRBD1 (5 bases). Per the germline V gene, CDR1 is MNHNY and CDR2 is SVGAGI (reference sequence). This CDR3 comprises 15 residues. Trimming removed 6 bases at V and 3 bases at J, with 17 bases between. CDR3 amino acids: CASSVHPGLYYGYTF. For the CDR3, the DNA is TGTGCCAGCAGCGTTCATCCGGGACTCTACTATGGCTACACCTTC.

Here the CDR3 reads CASSPRLGTGLTDTQYF. CDR3 coding DNA: TGTGCCAGTAGTCCCCGTTTAGGGACAGGGCTCACAGATACGCAGTATTTT. The gene calls are TRBV19 and TRBJ2-3; TRBD1 matches 9 bases. From germline, CDR1 is LNHDA and CDR2 SQIVND (reference sequence). V lost 5 bases and J lost 2; bases outside the gene matches: 11. The CDR3 spans 17 residues.